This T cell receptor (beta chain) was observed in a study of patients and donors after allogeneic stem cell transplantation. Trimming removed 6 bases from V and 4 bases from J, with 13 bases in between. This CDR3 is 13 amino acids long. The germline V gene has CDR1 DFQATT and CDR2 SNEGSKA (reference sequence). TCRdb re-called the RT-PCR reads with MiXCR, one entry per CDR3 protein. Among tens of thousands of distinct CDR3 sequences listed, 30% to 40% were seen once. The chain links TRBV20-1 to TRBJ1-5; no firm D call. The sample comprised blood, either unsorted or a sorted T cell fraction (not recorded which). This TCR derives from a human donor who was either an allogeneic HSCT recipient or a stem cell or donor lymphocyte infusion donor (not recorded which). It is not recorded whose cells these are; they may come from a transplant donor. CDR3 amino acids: CSALEDGNQPQHF. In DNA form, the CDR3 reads TGCAGTGCCCTAGAGGACGGAAATCAGCCCCAGCATTTT.